This T cell receptor beta chain was captured by sequencing in a study of neoadjuvant anti-PD-1 for oral cavity cancer. Study-level findings and limits: TCR analyses covered only a few patients per response group.

For this clone: Its antigen is unknown.

Time point given: after neoadjuvant nivolumab, at surgical resection. The CDR3 is 13 residues long. CDR1 is MGHDK, CDR2 SYGVNS, per germline. After removal of 4 bases from V and 4 bases from J, the junction contained 3 bases not matched to a gene. Repertoires were generated with immunoSEQ multiplex PCR, while TCRdb's copy carries only in-frame clones and drops some. The sample has about 14,000 clones, about two thirds seen once. The sample here was PBMCs, taken after nivolumab (anti-PD-1) treatment. The TCR comes from a person between 40 and 79 years old with oral cavity squamous cell carcinoma. The rearrangement uses TRBV25-1 and TRBJ1-1; TRBD1 matches 7 bases. The CDR3 nucleotides read TGTGCCAGCAGTGTAGGGGGCCTCACTGAAGCTTTCTTT. Protein sequence: CASSVGGLTEAFF. The full variable domain, rest sourced from reference TRBV25-1 and TRBJ1-1, is EADIYQTPRYLVIGTGKKITLECSQTMGHDKMYWYQQDPGMELHLIHYSYGVNSTEKGDLSSESTVSRIRTEHFPLTLESARPSHTSQYLCASSVGGLTEAFFGQGTRLTVV.